What follows are 20 T cell receptor beta chains derived from one specimen sequenced in a study of blood T cell repertoires in COVID-19. Profiling relied on immunoSEQ multiplex PCR, and the TCRdb table lists in-frame clones only, not all of them. Of about 260,000 clones listed, roughly 88% are singletons. The sequencing sample was made of peripheral blood. The source of these receptors is a woman between 70 and 85 years old with COVID-19, enrolled during active disease.

V and J are TRBV7-9 and TRBJ2-7, with a tentative D call TRBD2 (6 bases). Germline CDR1 reads SEHNR; CDR2 reads FQNEAQ (reference sequence). With 0 bases removed from V and 0 bases from J, the gap between germline ends came to 15 bases. This CDR3 spans 17 amino acids. CDR3 nucleotides: TGTGCCAGCAGCTTAGCGGGGTCTAGCGACAGCTCCTACGAGCAGTACTTC. Its protein product is CASSLAGSSDSSYEQYF.

The V and J genes are TRBV7-6 and TRBJ2-1, with 14 bases aligning to TRBD2. The CDR3 sequence is 15 residues long. The trim removed 3 bases at V and 9 bases at J, leaving 4 bases unmatched. CDR1 is SGHVS, CDR2 FNYEAQ, per germline. CDR3 region: CASSLGLAGAGEQFF. The CDR3 region has the DNA TGTGCCAGCAGCTTGGGACTAGCGGGAGCGGGTGAGCAGTTCTTC.

The rearrangement uses TRBV11-3 and TRBJ1-1; D is ambiguous. This CDR3 contains 16 residues. Trimming stripped 3 bases from V and 0 bases from J, with 14 bases between. Germline loops: CDR1 SGHNT, CDR2 YENEEA. CDR3 DNA sequence: TGTGCCAGCAGCTTGGCACCCAAAACCCTGAACACTGAAGCTTTCTTT. The encoded protein is CASSLAPKTLNTEAFF.

The J gene is TRBJ2-1, the V gene TRBV9; TRBD2 agrees at 11 bases. Germline CDR1 is SGDLS and CDR2 is YYNGEE. The CDR3 has 18 residues. V trimming: 0 bases; J trimming: 3 bases; junction bases outside the gene matches: 8. The CDR3 region is CASSVVWASGGIYNEQFF. The DNA for the CDR3 is TGTGCCAGCAGCGTAGTTTGGGCTAGCGGGGGGATCTACAATGAGCAGTTCTTC.

This chain connects TRBV7-6 to TRBJ2-1; D possibly corresponds to TRBD2 (7 bases). Germline CDR1 and CDR2: SGHVS and FNYEAQ. The CDR3 extends over 16 amino acids. V lost 1 base, J lost 0 bases, and 10 bases lay in between. The CDR3 bases are TGTGCCAGCAGCTTAGTTAGGGGGGGCTCCTACAATGAGCAGTTCTTC. This sequence encodes CASSLVRGGSYNEQFF.

This chain links TRBV3-1 (or the pseudogene TRBV3-2) with TRBJ1-1; D unresolved. Trimming pared 6 bases from V and 3 bases from J, leaving 14 bases between. Germline assignment: CDR1 LGHDT and CDR2 YNNKEL (reference sequence). CDR3 length: 14 residues. The CDR3 DNA sequence: TGTGCCAGCAGTCAGATGGGCGGGGACACTGAAGCTTTCTTT. Translating it yields CASSQMGGDTEAFF.

The chain links TRBV4-3 to TRBJ2-1; D is perhaps TRBD2 (5 bases). The length of the CDR3 is 16 residues. In germline, CDR1 is LGHNA, CDR2 YSLEER. Trimming pared 0 bases from V and 9 bases from J, leaving 18 bases between. The CDR3, as DNA: TGCGCCAGCAGCCAAGATGTGGGAGAGGTCCCGGGTGAGCAGTTCTTC. This encodes CASSQDVGEVPGEQFF.

This chain joins TRBV3-1 (or the pseudogene TRBV3-2) and TRBJ2-1; 9 bases align to TRBD2. The ends lost 2 bases at V and 9 bases at J; junction bases unmatched: 11. Germline V gene data show CDR1 as LGHDT and CDR2 as YNNKEL (reference sequence). The CDR3 has 16 amino acids. The CDR3 reads CASSQPTLAGVGEQFF. CDR3 DNA sequence: TGTGCCAGCAGCCAACCCACCTTAGCGGGAGTAGGTGAGCAGTTCTTC.

This sequence joins TRBV10-3 and TRBJ1-1; TRBD1 aligns across 9 bases. The CDR3 consists of 14 residues. J gave up 5 bases and V 8 bases, and 9 bases lay outside the gene matches. Germline CDR1 and CDR2: ENHRY and SYGVKD. The CDR3 here is CAIGPGQGGTEAFF. The CDR3 DNA reads as TGTGCCATCGGCCCGGGACAGGGAGGTACTGAAGCTTTCTTT.

The J gene is TRBJ1-2, the V gene TRBV4-1; 7 positions agree with TRBD1. CDR1 MGHRA and CDR2 YSYEKL come from the germline V gene. Losses at the gene ends were 4 bases for V and 4 bases for J; bases not matched to a gene: 3. The CDR3 sequence is 13 residues long. As DNA, the CDR3 is TGCGCCAGCAGCCCGGGACAGAGCTATGGCTACACCTTC. The encoded protein is CASSPGQSYGYTF.

The table lists this clone with a count of one. The chain uses TRBV5-5 and TRBJ1-5; D possibly corresponds to TRBD1 (5 bases). The germline gives CDR1 SGHKS, CDR2 YYEKEE (reference sequence). The V end lost 0 bases, the J end lost 4 bases, and 14 bases lay between the germline ends. CDR3 length: 16 amino acids. DNA for the CDR3: TGTGCCAGCAGCTTGGATCTCGCAGGGCTAAATCAGCCCCAGCATTTT. Protein: CASSLDLAGLNQPQHF.

The chain's CDR3 is CASSPHDWEGREGELFF. For the CDR3, the DNA is TGTGCCAGCAGCCCCCATGATTGGGAGGGCCGGGAAGGGGAGCTGTTTTTT. The chain carries TRBV9 and TRBJ2-2; TRBD2 agrees at 7 bases. The CDR3 totals 17 residues. Germline loops: CDR1 SGDLS, CDR2 YYNGEE. J was trimmed by 8 bases and V by 4 bases; bases with no gene match: 17.

The chain recombines TRBV27 with TRBJ1-2, with D hard to call. Trimming took off 10 bases at V and 0 bases at J, with 12 bases between the two ends. The CDR3 covers 13 residues. Germline V gene lookup returns CDR1 MNHEY and CDR2 SMNVEV (reference sequence). This CDR3 reads CATRRVSNYGYTF. CDR3 DNA sequence: TGTGCCACCCGGCGGGTGTCTAACTATGGCTACACCTTC.

The table lists this clone with a count of one. V and J are TRBV7-9 and TRBJ1-4, with TRBD1 matching 8 bases. The J segment lost 8 bases and the V segment lost 0 bases, leaving 2 bases of the junction unmatched. Germline V gives CDR1 SEHNR, CDR2 FQNEAQ (reference sequence). The CDR3 sequence is 14 residues long. The CDR3 nucleotides read TGTGCCAGCAGCTTAGCCCCAGGGGGCGAAAAACTGTTTTTT. The encoded protein is CASSLAPGGEKLFF.

The count of this clone is one. The chain employs TRBV4-1 and TRBJ2-7; 10 bases are a match to TRBD2. The junction had 2 bases not matched to a gene; V was cut back by 0 bases and J by 3 bases. Germline lookup yields CDR1 MGHRA and CDR2 YSYEKL. CDR3 length: 15 amino acids. CDR3 in DNA: TGCGCCAGCAGCCAAGAAACTAGCGGGATCTACGAGCAGTACTTC. The encoded protein is CASSQETSGIYEQYF.

This clone was counted a single time. The J gene is TRBJ1-2, the V gene TRBV9; D possibly corresponds to TRBD1 (6 bases). Per the germline V gene, CDR1 is SGDLS and CDR2 is YYNGEE. With 6 bases removed from V and 0 bases from J, the gap between germline ends came to 24 bases. The CDR3 runs to 18 residues. DNA for the CDR3: TGTGCCAGCACCGCCGGAGTCAGGGGTTTCCAAGCTAACTATGGCTACACCTTC. It codes for CASTAGVRGFQANYGYTF.

The chain links TRBV4-1 to TRBJ1-1; a possible D gene is TRBD1 (6 bases). The length of the CDR3 is 14 residues. V lost 1 base and J 4 bases, leaving 10 bases between the germline ends. CDR1 MGHRA and CDR2 YSYEKL come from the germline V gene. The CDR3 sequence: CASSQVAQGTEAFF. The CDR3 DNA follows: TGCGCCAGCAGCCAAGTGGCACAGGGCACTGAAGCTTTCTTT.

This sequence joins TRBV27 and TRBJ2-7, with TRBD2 identical over 8 bases. From germline, CDR1 is MNHEY and CDR2 SMNVEV (reference sequence). This CDR3 region has 18 residues. Germline trimming cut 0 bases from V and 2 bases from J; bases unmatched to any gene: 12. CDR3 sequence reads: CASSLSVGLAGRPYEQYF. The CDR3 DNA sequence: TGTGCCAGCAGTTTATCCGTCGGCCTAGCGGGTCGGCCCTACGAGCAGTACTTC.

The V call is TRBV7-2, the J call TRBJ2-1; the D gene is possibly TRBD2 (5 bases). Germline lookup yields CDR1 SGHTA and CDR2 FQGNSA. Deletions cut 4 bases from V and 9 bases from J, with 19 bases between. The CDR3 runs to 15 residues. CDR3 loop: CASSSLGIEGVEQFF. In DNA form, the CDR3 reads TGTGCCAGCAGCTCGCTCGGAATCGAGGGCGTTGAGCAGTTCTTC.

J is TRBJ2-7 and V is TRBV7-9; TRBD2 agrees at 11 bases. CDR3 length: 16 residues. Germline loops: CDR1 SEHNR, CDR2 FQNEAQ (reference sequence). The V segment lost 5 bases and the J segment 6 bases; nucleotides outside the gene matches: 12. The CDR3 sequence is CASSPPRGLAGGEQYF. The CDR3 DNA is TGTGCCAGCAGCCCGCCCCGCGGACTAGCGGGTGGCGAGCAGTACTTC.